The 23 T cell receptor beta chains given below trace back to one sample, sequenced in a study of cytomegalovirus exposure and HLA in healthy donors. Clones were sequenced by immunoSEQ multiplex PCR, and TCRdb holds only the in-frame ones, with some missing. This sample has more than 300,000 clones, with roughly 90% found just once. Sequenced sample: PBMCs. The origin of the receptors is a woman aged 18 to 35 in good health and CMV-seronegative.

On this clone: Other nucleotide sequences from this sample produce the same CDR3. J is TRBJ2-7 and V is TRBV7-9; no firm D call. CDR1 and CDR2 from the germline V gene are SEHNR and FQNEAQ (reference sequence). The CDR3 is 14 amino acids. Deletions cut 3 bases from V and 1 base from J, with 10 bases between. The DNA of the CDR3 is TGTGCCAGCAGCTTGAATCCCGGTTCCTACGAGCAGTACTTC. Translated, it gives CASSLNPGSYEQYF.

The gene calls are TRBV7-6 and TRBJ2-1, with TRBD1 matching 7 bases. The J segment lost 6 bases and the V segment lost 5 bases, leaving 7 bases of the junction unmatched. This CDR3 is built from 14 residues. Per the germline V gene, CDR1 is SGHVS and CDR2 is FNYEAQ. Here the CDR3 reads CASSPDRVGNEQFF. As DNA, the CDR3 is TGTGCCAGCAGCCCTGACAGGGTAGGCAATGAGCAGTTCTTC.

The CDR3, as DNA: TGTGCCAGCAGCCAAGTGAGGTTCGGCAATGAGCAGTTCTTC. Translating gives CASSQVRFGNEQFF. The chain couples TRBV4-2 to TRBJ2-1; no clear D. This CDR3 is 14 amino acids long. Trimming cost V 1 base and J 6 bases, with 10 bases left between them. CDR1 LGHNA and CDR2 YNFKEQ come from the germline V gene.

The V gene is TRBV7-9, the J gene TRBJ1-2, with TRBD1 as a possible D gene (6 bases). CDR3 length: 16 amino acids. Trimming took 1 base from V and 7 from J, leaving 19 bases between them. Looked up from germline, CDR1 is SEHNR and CDR2 is FQNEAQ (reference sequence). The CDR3 here is CASSLVQGTGQGGYTF. The CDR3 DNA reads as TGTGCCAGCAGCTTAGTGCAGGGGACCGGCCAGGGTGGCTACACCTTC. The full variable domain, in which reference TRBV7-9 and TRBJ1-2 provide the parts outside the CDR3, is DTGVSQNPRHKITKRGQNVTFRCDPISEHNRLYWYRQTLGQGPEFLTYFQNEAQLEKSRLLSDRFSAERPKGSFSTLEIQRTEQGDSAMYLCASSLVQGTGQGGYTFGSGTRLTVV.

The chain carries TRBV5-6 and TRBJ2-6; D is perhaps TRBD1 (5 bases). The CDR3 totals 18 residues. The ends were cut back, 0 bases at V and 2 bases at J, with 15 bases in the middle. The germline V gene has CDR1 SGHDT and CDR2 YYEEEE. The CDR3 region is CASSLVKGIWAGANVLTF. The CDR3 DNA follows: TGTGCCAGCAGCTTGGTAAAGGGGATCTGGGCTGGGGCCAACGTCCTGACTTTC. The full variable domain, in which reference TRBV5-6 and TRBJ2-6 provide the parts outside the CDR3, is DAGVTQSPTHLIKTRGQQVTLRCSPKSGHDTVSWYQQALGQGPQFIFQYYEEEERQRGNFPDRFSGHQFPNYSSELNVNALLLGDSALYLCASSLVKGIWAGANVLTFGAGSRLTVL.

V gene TRBV18 combines with J gene TRBJ1-1; D may be TRBD1 (5 bases). Trimming took off 6 bases at V and 1 base at J, with 9 bases between the two ends. The CDR3 covers 13 residues. Germline CDR1 and CDR2: KGHSH and LQKENI. The CDR3 protein is CASSYGQNTEAFF. CDR3 nucleotides: TGTGCCAGCTCGTACGGACAGAACACTGAAGCTTTCTTT.

The chain carries TRBV6-5 and TRBJ1-1; D unresolved. V was clipped by 5 bases and J by 3 bases, with 10 bases between them. This CDR3 region has 13 residues. CDR1 is MNHEY and CDR2 is SVGAGI in the germline V gene. In nucleotides, the CDR3 is TGTGCCAGCAGTCTGTCCGTTTACACTGAAGCTTTCTTT. The encoded protein is CASSLSVYTEAFF.

The chain employs TRBV7-2 and TRBJ1-4; the match to TRBD1 covers 7 bases. The CDR3 is 17 amino acids. J was trimmed by 7 bases and V by 0 bases; bases with no gene match: 11. The germline gives CDR1 SGHTA, CDR2 FQGNSA. The CDR3 DNA is TGTGCCAGCAGCTTAGCGGCAGGGACAGTGAGCGGTGAAAAACTGTTTTTT. Amino acids: CASSLAAGTVSGEKLFF.

The rearrangement uses TRBV5-1 and TRBJ2-1; 9 bases fit TRBD1. Germline V lookup: CDR1 SGHRS, CDR2 YFSETQ. The CDR3 runs 14 residues. Germline trimming cut 3 bases from V and 5 bases from J; bases unmatched to any gene: 3. The DNA for the CDR3 is TGCGCCAGCAGCTGGGGGACAGGGAACAATGAGCAGTTCTTC. Protein product: CASSWGTGNNEQFF.

This clone was observed a few times. The rearrangement links TRBV5-4 to TRBJ2-7; D not resolved. This CDR3 spans 13 amino acids. V was trimmed by 4 bases and J by 2 bases, leaving 10 bases between them. Germline CDR1 is SGHNT and CDR2 is YYREEE (reference sequence). CDR3 sequence reads: CASSEQATYEQYF. In nucleotides, the CDR3 is TGTGCCAGCAGCGAGCAGGCCACCTACGAGCAGTACTTC.

The genes are TRBV19 and TRBJ2-1; 7 bases match TRBD2. CDR1 is LNHDA, CDR2 SQIVND, per germline (reference sequence). CDR3 length equals 15 residues. Trimming removed 3 bases from V and 7 bases from J; junction bases left unmatched: 9. The CDR3 region has the DNA TGTGCCAGTAGTATCGGCGGGAGTTCAATGAATGAGCAGTTCTTC. Translation gives CASSIGGSSMNEQFF.

The chain couples TRBV27 to TRBJ2-7; TRBD2 might be the D (6 bases). The ends were cut back, 4 bases at V and 3 bases at J, with 25 bases in the middle. The CDR3 totals 18 residues. Germline V lookup: CDR1 MNHEY, CDR2 SMNVEV (reference sequence). The DNA for the CDR3 is TGTGCCAGCAGTTCAACGCCGACCCCAGGGAGGTATCGCTACGAGCAGTACTTC. Amino acid sequence: CASSSTPTPGRYRYEQYF.

The chain has TRBV7-8 and TRBJ1-1, with D possibly TRBD1 on 5 matching bases. The V end lost 2 bases, the J end lost 3 bases, and 10 bases lay between the germline ends. Germline V CDR1 and CDR2: SGHVS, FQNEAQ. CDR3 length: 14 amino acids. In DNA, the CDR3 is TGTGCCAGCAGCTTACTGAGCAGGGACACTGAAGCTTTCTTT. As protein: CASSLLSRDTEAFF.

This rearrangement joins TRBV9 to TRBJ2-1; 8 nucleotides line up with TRBD2. The germline V gene encodes CDR1 SGDLS and CDR2 YYNGEE. Trimming took 4 bases from V and 8 from J; bases not matched to a gene: 11. This CDR3 spans 15 amino acids. CDR3 bases: TGTGCCAGCAGCTTAGCGGGATCCCCATACGATGAGCAGTTCTTC. It is translated as CASSLAGSPYDEQFF.

This clone appeared a few times. V and J are TRBV6-5 and TRBJ1-5, with D maybe TRBD1 (5 bases). Germline loops: CDR1 MNHEY, CDR2 SVGAGI. CDR3 length equals 15 residues. Trimming removed 8 bases at V and 3 bases at J, with 17 bases between. The CDR3 DNA follows: TGTGCCAGCTCAAGTCGGGGGATAATCAATCAGCCCCAGCATTTT. Translating it yields CASSSRGIINQPQHF.

The genes are TRBV6-1 and TRBJ1-2, with D maybe TRBD1 (6 bases). V lost 3 bases and J lost 4, with 15 bases in between. This CDR3 is 15 amino acids long. Germline values: CDR1 MNHNS, CDR2 SASEGT. DNA for the CDR3: TGTGCCAGCAGTGATCCGGCTCAGGGGCCCTATGGCTACACCTTC. Its protein is CASSDPAQGPYGYTF.

This clone was observed a few times. The rearrangement joins TRBV2 to TRBJ1-4; a possible D gene is TRBD1 (6 bases). V dropped 8 bases and J dropped 7 bases, with 17 bases sitting between them. CDR3 length: 14 residues. CDR1 and CDR2 (germline): SNHLY, FYNNEI. DNA of the CDR3: TGTGCCAGCGATCTCTTCCCAGGGGTTGAAAAACTGTTTTTT. Residues: CASDLFPGVEKLFF.

The chain uses TRBV5-4 and TRBJ2-5; D might be TRBD2 (5 bases). The V end lost 0 bases, the J end lost 10 bases, and 10 bases lay between the germline ends. The CDR3 has 12 amino acids. Looked up from germline, CDR1 is SGHNT and CDR2 is YYREEE (reference sequence). The CDR3 loop is CASSLGGVGQYF. The CDR3 bases are TGTGCCAGCAGCTTGGGGGGAGTGGGCCAGTACTTC.

This rearrangement joins TRBV14 to TRBJ1-3, with D uncertain. V lost 2 bases to trimming and J lost 4 bases, with 15 bases between them. The CDR3 length is 16 residues. Germline V lookup: CDR1 SGHDN, CDR2 FVKESK. The CDR3 DNA reads TGTGCCAGCAGCCAATCCGTCTGGCCCCTCGGAAACACCATATATTTT. This codes for CASSQSVWPLGNTIYF.

The CDR3 sequence is CASSRRENSPLHF. The CDR3 nucleotides read TGTGCCAGCAGCCGCCGGGAGAATTCACCCCTCCACTTT. V is TRBV5-4 and J is TRBJ1-6, with D hard to call. Trimming pared 4 bases from V and 7 bases from J, leaving 9 bases between. CDR3 length: 13 residues. CDR1 SGHNT and CDR2 YYREEE come from the germline V gene (reference sequence).

The V gene is TRBV27, the J gene TRBJ2-2; 8 positions match TRBD1. This CDR3 spans 17 amino acids. V lost 5 bases and J lost 4; bases outside the gene matches: 12. Germline loops: CDR1 MNHEY, CDR2 SMNVEV (reference sequence). The CDR3 reads CASSPLLDREATGELFF. In nucleotides, the CDR3 is TGTGCCAGCAGTCCACTGCTGGACAGGGAAGCCACCGGGGAGCTGTTTTTT.

The genes are TRBV30 and TRBJ1-4; D might be TRBD1 (5 bases). The V and J ends lost 0 bases and 3 bases respectively, with 11 bases between them. Germline CDR1 GTSNPN, CDR2 SVGIG (reference sequence). The length of the CDR3 is 15 residues. CDR3 region: CAWSVHGGANEKLFF. CDR3 nucleotide sequence: TGTGCCTGGAGTGTACACGGGGGGGCTAATGAAAAACTGTTTTTT.

The chain combines TRBV10-3 with TRBJ1-1, with D uncertain. V was cut by 3 bases and J by 4 bases, with 12 bases left in between. CDR3 length: 14 residues. Per germline, CDR1 ENHRY and CDR2 SYGVKD. CDR3: CAISDVDSGTEAFF. The CDR3 coding sequence is TGTGCCATCAGTGATGTGGACTCTGGCACTGAAGCTTTCTTT.